This T cell receptor (beta chain) was found in a study of T cell repertoires in cytomegalovirus infection. Overall study: HLA-B-restricted CMV epitopes that are well studied were used alongside recently identified HLA-C-restricted ones. TCR beta signatures that were public indicated CMV infection and matching HLA type.

Whole-study results and caveats: People with CMV and the relevant HLA were identified by cumulative public TCR beta family frequency. HLA-C-restricted CMV clonotypes gave the most frequent clonotype in two of eight donors.

J was trimmed by 4 bases and V by 5 bases; bases with no gene match: 8. The CDR3 extends over 17 amino acids. CDR1 is DFQATT, CDR2 SNEGSKA, per germline (reference sequence). MiXCR, applied by TCRdb to the reads, yields one record per CDR3 protein. Altogether about 310,000 distinct CDR3 sequences are present, around 25% being singletons, with the ten largest covering roughly 15%. Concerning this clonotype itself: Its antigen is unidentified.

The TCR was taken from a human donor in good health (CMV status not recorded). Some clones in this sample may be carry-over from other donors' samples. The sample was cultured PBMCs, taken from culture after CMV antigen stimulation. This chain joins TRBV20-1 and TRBJ2-1; 16 bases map to TRBD2. Written as DNA, the CDR3 is TGCAGTGCTGAGGGACTAGCGGGAGGGGGGATATACAATGAGCAGTTCTTC. It yields the protein CSAEGLAGGGIYNEQFF.